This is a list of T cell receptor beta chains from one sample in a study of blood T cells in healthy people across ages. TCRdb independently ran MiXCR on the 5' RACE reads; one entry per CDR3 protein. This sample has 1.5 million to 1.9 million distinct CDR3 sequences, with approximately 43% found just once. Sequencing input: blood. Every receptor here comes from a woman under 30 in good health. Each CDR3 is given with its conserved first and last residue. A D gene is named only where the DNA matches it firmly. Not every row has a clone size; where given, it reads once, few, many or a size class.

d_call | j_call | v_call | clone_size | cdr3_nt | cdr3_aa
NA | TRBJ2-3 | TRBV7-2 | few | TGTGCCAGCAGCTACAGCGGGCCCCGGACAGATACGCAGTATTTT | CASSYSGPRTDTQYF
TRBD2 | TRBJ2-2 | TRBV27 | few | TGTGCCACTACTATACTAGCGGGGGGGCAGATCGGGGAGCTGTTTTTT | CATTILAGGQIGELFF
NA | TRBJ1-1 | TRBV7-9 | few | TGTGCCAGCAGCTTATCGTATCGGGGTTCGGCTGAAGCTTTCTTT | CASSLSYRGSAEAFF
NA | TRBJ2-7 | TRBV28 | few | TGTGCCAGCAGTTTACGGTCTCCGGCGGGCTACGAGCAGTACTTC | CASSLRSPAGYEQYF
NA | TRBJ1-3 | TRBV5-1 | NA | TGCGCCAGCAGCACGGGAGTGACAAACACCATATATTTT | CASSTGVTNTIYF
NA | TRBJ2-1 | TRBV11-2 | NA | TGTGCCAGCAGCTTACTGGAGGTAGGACAGTTCTTC | CASSLLEVGQFF
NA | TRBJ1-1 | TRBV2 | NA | TGTGCCAGCAGGACGGGGTGGGGATGGGACACTGAAGCTTTCTTT | CASRTGWGWDTEAFF
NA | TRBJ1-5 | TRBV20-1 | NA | TGCAGTCCCCCCCCGACTCCGAATCAGCCCCAGCATTTT | CSPPPTPNQPQHF
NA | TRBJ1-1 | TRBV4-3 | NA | TGCGCCAGCAGCCAAATCCTGGGACATTTCGTCACTGAAGCTTTCTTT | CASSQILGHFVTEAFF
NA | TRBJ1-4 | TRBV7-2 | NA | TGTGCCAGCAGCTTAGGAATAGGCCTCCTTGGTGAGAAACTGTTTTTT | CASSLGIGLLGEKLFF
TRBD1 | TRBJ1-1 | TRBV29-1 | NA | TGCAGCGTAGACCGGGACAGACTGAACACTGAAGCTTTCTTT | CSVDRDRLNTEAFF
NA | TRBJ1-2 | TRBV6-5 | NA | TGTGCCAGCAGATACGAACGGAGCACGACAGCAGGTGGCTACACCTTC | CASRYERSTTAGGYTF
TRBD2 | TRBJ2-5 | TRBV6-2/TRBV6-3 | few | TGTGCCAGCAGTTACTCGGGACTAGCAGAGCGAGGGACCCAGTACTTC | CASSYSGLAERGTQYF
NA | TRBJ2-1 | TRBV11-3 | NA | TGTGCCAGCAGCTTAGTTTATGGCAGAGACAATGAGCAGTTCTTC | CASSLVYGRDNEQFF
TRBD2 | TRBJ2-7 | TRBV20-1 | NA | TGCAGTGCTAGAGATTCAGGACTAGCGGGGTACAATGAGCAGTACTTC | CSARDSGLAGYNEQYF
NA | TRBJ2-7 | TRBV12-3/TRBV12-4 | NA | TGTGCCAGCAGTCCGGGGCGGGGCCACGAGCAGTACTTC | CASSPGRGHEQYF
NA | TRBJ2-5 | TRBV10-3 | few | TGTGCCATCAGTCACTCCGGTCTTGCGGGGGAGACCCAGTACTTC | CAISHSGLAGETQYF
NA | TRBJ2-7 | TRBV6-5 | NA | TGTGCCAGCAGTCTAAGGACCACCCCGAAGGACGAGCAGTACTTC | CASSLRTTPKDEQYF
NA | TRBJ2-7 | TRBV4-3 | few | TGCGCCAGCAGCCAAGCTCTTCAGCCGGCCTACTACGAGCAGTACTTC | CASSQALQPAYYEQYF
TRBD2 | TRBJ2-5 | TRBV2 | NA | TGTGCCAGCAGTTCCCTTACTAGCGTACGGGAGACCCAGTACTTC | CASSSLTSVRETQYF
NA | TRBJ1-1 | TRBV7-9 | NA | TGTGCCAGCGCTGTGGGGGCCACTGAAGCTTTCTTT | CASAVGATEAFF
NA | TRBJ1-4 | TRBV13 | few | TGTGCCAGCAGCCCCCGCAACCGCGGTACGAAACTGTTTTTT | CASSPRNRGTKLFF
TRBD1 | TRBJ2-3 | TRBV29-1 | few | TGCAGCGTCCAGCAGGGGGCGGTCACAGATACGCAGTATTTT | CSVQQGAVTDTQYF
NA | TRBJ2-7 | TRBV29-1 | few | TGCAGCGCCCAAGCTGGGGGGTACGAGCAGTACTTC | CSAQAGGYEQYF
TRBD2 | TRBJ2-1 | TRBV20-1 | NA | TGCAGTGCTAGAAAAGGTAGCGGGAGGGCCAATGAGCAGTTCTTC | CSARKGSGRANEQFF
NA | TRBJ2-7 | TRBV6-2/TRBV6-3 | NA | TGTGCCAGCAGTTACTCCACACTCTACGAGCAGTACTTC | CASSYSTLYEQYF
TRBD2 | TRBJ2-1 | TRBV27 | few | TGTGCCAGCAGTCCCTCCTCCGGGACTAGCCCCTACAATGAGCAGTTCTTC | CASSPSSGTSPYNEQFF
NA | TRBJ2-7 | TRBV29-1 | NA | TGCAGCGTATCGGACCCGCGCCACGAGCAGTACTTC | CSVSDPRHEQYF
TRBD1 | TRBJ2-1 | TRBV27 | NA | TGTGCCAGCAGCAACAGGGGATTTCCTGGCAATGAGCAGTTCTTC | CASSNRGFPGNEQFF
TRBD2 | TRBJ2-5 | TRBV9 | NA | TGTGCCAGCAGCGTAGAGGACGCGGGGGGCTTGTACAATGAGCAGTACTTC | CASSVEDAGGLYNEQYF
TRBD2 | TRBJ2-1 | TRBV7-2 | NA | TGTGCCAGCAGCTTAGCACTCGGCGGGAGGATTCATGAGCAGTTCTTC | CASSLALGGRIHEQFF
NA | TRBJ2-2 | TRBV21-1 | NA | TGTGCCAGCAGCAAATGGGGACTAGCGGGAGGGATCACCGGGGAGCTGTTTTTT | CASSKWGLAGGITGELFF
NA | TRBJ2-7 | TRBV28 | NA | TGTGCCAGCAGTGGACAGCGGAGCTCCTACGAGCAGTACTTC | CASSGQRSSYEQYF
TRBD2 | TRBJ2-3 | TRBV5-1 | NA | TGTGCCAGCAGCACCGGACTAGCGGGAGCCTCAGATACGCAGTATTTT | CASSTGLAGASDTQYF
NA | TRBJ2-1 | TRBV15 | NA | TGTGCCACCAGCAAATTAAACCCGAATGAGCAGTTCTTC | CATSKLNPNEQFF
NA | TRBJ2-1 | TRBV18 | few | TGTGCCAGCGTCTCGGGACAAAACAATGAGCAGTTCTTC | CASVSGQNNEQFF
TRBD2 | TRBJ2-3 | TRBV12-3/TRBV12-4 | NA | TGTGCCAGCAGCCCACCCGGACGGAGCGGGGAAGATACGCAGTATTTT | CASSPPGRSGEDTQYF
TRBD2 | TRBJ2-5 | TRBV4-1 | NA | TGCGCCAGCAGCCTCCTCACTAGCGGCCAAGAGACCCAGTACTTC | CASSLLTSGQETQYF
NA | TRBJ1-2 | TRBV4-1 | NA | TGCGCCAGCAGCCAAGATTTGGGGGCACTTGGAGGGTATGGCTACACCTTC | CASSQDLGALGGYGYTF
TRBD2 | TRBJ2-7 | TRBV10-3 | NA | TGTGCCATCAGTGAGGGACTAGCGGGGGGTTCCTACGAGCAGTACTTC | CAISEGLAGGSYEQYF
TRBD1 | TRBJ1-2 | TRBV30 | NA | TGTGCCTGGAGAGCCTTGAATACGTTCCGGGACAGGGGGCCTAACTATGGCTACACCTTC | CAWRALNTFRDRGPNYGYTF
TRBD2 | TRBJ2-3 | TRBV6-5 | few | TGTGCCAGCCGCGACGGGGGGTTTAGCACAGATACGCAGTATTTT | CASRDGGFSTDTQYF
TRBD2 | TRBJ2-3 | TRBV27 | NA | TGTGCCAGCAGTTTAGGAGTAGCGGGGAGAGATACGCAGTATTTT | CASSLGVAGRDTQYF
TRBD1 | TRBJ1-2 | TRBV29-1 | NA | TGCAGCGGAGGGACAGGGGTTTATGGCTATGGCTACACCTTC | CSGGTGVYGYGYTF
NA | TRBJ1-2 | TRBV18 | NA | TGTGCCAGCTCACCATACGGGACCCAGGAAGGCTACACCTTC | CASSPYGTQEGYTF
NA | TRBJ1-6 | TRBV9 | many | TGTGCCAGCAGCGTAGGGTTGGATAATTCACCCCTCCACTTT | CASSVGLDNSPLHF
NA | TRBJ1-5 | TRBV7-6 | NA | TGTGCCAGCAGCCCTGGGACATCTAGCAATCAGCCCCAGCATTTT | CASSPGTSSNQPQHF